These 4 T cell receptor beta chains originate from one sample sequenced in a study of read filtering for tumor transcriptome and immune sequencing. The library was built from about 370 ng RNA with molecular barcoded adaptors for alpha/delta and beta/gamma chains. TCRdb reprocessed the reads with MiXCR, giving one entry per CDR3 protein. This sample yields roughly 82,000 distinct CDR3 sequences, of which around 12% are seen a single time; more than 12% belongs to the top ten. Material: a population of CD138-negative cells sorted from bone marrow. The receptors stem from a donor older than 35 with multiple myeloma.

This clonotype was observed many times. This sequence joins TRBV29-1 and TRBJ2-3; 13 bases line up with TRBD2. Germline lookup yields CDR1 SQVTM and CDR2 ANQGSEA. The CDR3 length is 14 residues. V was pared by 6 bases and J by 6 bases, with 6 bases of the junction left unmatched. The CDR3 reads CSVQGLAGSDTQYF. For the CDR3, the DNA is TGCAGCGTCCAGGGACTAGCGGGATCTGATACGCAGTATTTT.

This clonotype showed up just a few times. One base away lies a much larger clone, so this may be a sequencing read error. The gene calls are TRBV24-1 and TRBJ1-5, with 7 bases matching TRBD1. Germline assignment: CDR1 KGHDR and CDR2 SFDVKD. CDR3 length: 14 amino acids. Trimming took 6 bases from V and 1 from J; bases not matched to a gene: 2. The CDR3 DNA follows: TGTGCCACCAGTATCAGGGGGAGCAATCAGCCCCAGCATTTT. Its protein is CATSIRGSNQPQHF.

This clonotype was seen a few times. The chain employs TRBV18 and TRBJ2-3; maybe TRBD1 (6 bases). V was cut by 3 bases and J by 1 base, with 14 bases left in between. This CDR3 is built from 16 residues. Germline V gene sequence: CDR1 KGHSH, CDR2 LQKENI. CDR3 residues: CASSPNRAGGTDTQYF. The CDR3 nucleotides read TGTGCCAGCTCACCCAATCGAGCAGGGGGCACAGATACGCAGTATTTT.

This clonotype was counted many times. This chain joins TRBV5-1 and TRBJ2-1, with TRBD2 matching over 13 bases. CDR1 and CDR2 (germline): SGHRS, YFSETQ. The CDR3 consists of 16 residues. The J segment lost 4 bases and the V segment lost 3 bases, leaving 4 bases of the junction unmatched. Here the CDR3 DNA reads TGCGCCAGCAGCTCCCAACTAGCGGGGGGGTACAATGAGCAGTTCTTC. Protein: CASSSQLAGGYNEQFF.